These 26 T cell receptor beta chains came from one sample sequenced in a study of post-analysis software for immune sequencing data. Findings and limits, study-wide: Included in a set of about 5 TRBV segments more frequent in patients than controls were TRBV5-6, TRBV5-1 and TRBV20-1.

Unique molecular identifiers had been added to the TCR beta cDNA libraries. TCRdb analysed the PCR reads with MiXCR anew, one entry per CDR3 protein. The sample has approximately 630,000 distinct CDR3 sequences, approximately 60% seen once. Their target antigens are unknown. The sample consisted of blood. The source of these receptors is a girl aged 2-10 years with multiple sclerosis.

Only a few counts were recorded for this clonotype. This rearrangement joins TRBV5-1 to TRBJ2-1; 7 bases map to TRBD2. The CDR3 has 15 amino acids. Trimming at V came to 5 bases and at J to 9 bases, leaving 14 bases not matched to a gene. Germline CDR1 is SGHRS and CDR2 is YFSETQ. CDR3 protein: CASSWGEGHSREQFF. The CDR3, as DNA: TGCGCCAGCAGTTGGGGGGAGGGCCACTCTCGTGAGCAGTTCTTC.

This clonotype was counted a few times. This chain links TRBV18 with TRBJ2-7, with 7 nucleotides matching TRBD2. V was pared by 2 bases and J by 7 bases, with 5 bases of the junction left unmatched. Germline CDR1 is KGHSH and CDR2 is LQKENI. CDR3 length: 13 residues. The CDR3 coding sequence is TGTGCCAGCTCACCAGTGCCTAGCGGAGAGCAGTACTTC. Its protein product is CASSPVPSGEQYF.

The chain's CDR3 is CASSHGSVGAQYF. The CDR3 bases are TGTGCCAGCAGCCATGGAAGCGTTGGGGCCCAGTACTTC. This chain joins TRBV3-1 and TRBJ2-5, with D hard to call. The CDR3 is made up of 13 amino acids. From germline, CDR1 is LGHDT and CDR2 YNNKEL (reference sequence). V lost 3 bases and J 9 bases, leaving 14 bases between the germline ends.

This chain links TRBV2 with TRBJ2-1, with 9 nucleotides matching TRBD2. The CDR3 is 15 amino acids. CDR1 SNHLY and CDR2 FYNNEI come from the germline V gene. The ends lost 3 bases at V and 3 bases at J; junction bases unmatched: 3. CDR3 loop: CASSEPSGIYNEQFF. Here the CDR3 DNA reads TGTGCCAGCAGTGAGCCTAGCGGGATCTACAATGAGCAGTTCTTC.

V is TRBV12-3 or TRBV12-4 and J is TRBJ2-5; 15 bases map to TRBD2. V dropped 4 bases and J dropped 5; count of bases not matched to a gene: 5. The CDR3 consists of 16 residues. The CDR3 nucleotides read TGTGCCAGCAGTTCAGGACTAGCGGGGGGGTCGGAGACCCAGTACTTC. The encoded protein is CASSSGLAGGSETQYF.

V usage is TRBV25-1 and J usage is TRBJ2-5; the D call may be TRBD1 or TRBD2 (5 bases each). The germline V gene has CDR1 MGHDK and CDR2 SYGVNS. The CDR3 loop spans 15 amino acids. Trimming took off 4 bases at V and 1 base at J, with 13 bases between the two ends. The CDR3 DNA follows: TGTGCCAGCAGTGGGGGAAGGGGACCCCAAGAGACCCAGTACTTC. It codes for CASSGGRGPQETQYF.

V gene TRBV14 combines with J gene TRBJ2-7; 7 bases align to TRBD2. The CDR3 has 16 residues. Germline V gene lookup returns CDR1 SGHDN and CDR2 FVKESK. The junction had 15 bases not matched to a gene; V was cut back by 4 bases and J by 6 bases. CDR3 bases: TGTGCCAGCAGCCGGCCGAGCGGGGCAGTCGGCGTCGAGCAGTACTTC. Translating it yields CASSRPSGAVGVEQYF. Complete variable domain (other parts from reference TRBV14 and TRBJ2-7): EAGVTQFPSHSVIEKGQTVTLRCDPISGHDNLYWYRRVMGKEIKFLLHFVKESKQDESGMPNNRFLAERTGGTYSTLKVQPAELEDSGVYFCASSRPSGAVGVEQYFGPGTRLTVT.

Points on this clonotype: At one end the junction does not follow the germline gene, possibly because of a read error. The rearrangement uses TRBV7-2 and TRBJ2-1; 16 nucleotides align to TRBD2. The CDR3 is 18 amino acids. Germline V CDR1 and CDR2: SGHTA, FQGNSA. CDR3 DNA: TGTGCCGGCAGCTTAGGGACTAGCGGGAGGGGTTCCTACAATGAGCAGTTCTTC. Amino acids: CAGSLGTSGRGSYNEQFF.

The chain uses TRBV6-5 and TRBJ1-2; TRBD1 matches at 7 bases. This CDR3 contains 14 residues. Germline assignment: CDR1 MNHEY and CDR2 SVGAGI. The junction had 6 bases not matched to a gene; V was cut back by 0 bases and J by 8 bases. The CDR3: CASSYSLRGKGYTF. In nucleotides, the CDR3 is TGTGCCAGCAGTTACTCGCTCAGGGGGAAGGGCTACACCTTC.

This chain links TRBV5-1 with TRBJ2-5; 12 bases agree with TRBD1. This CDR3 contains 15 residues. Germline V lookup: CDR1 SGHRS, CDR2 YFSETQ. Trimming at V came to 4 bases and at J to 0 bases, leaving 1 base not matched to a gene. The CDR3 loop reads CASSGDRGHQETQYF. The CDR3 DNA sequence: TGCGCCAGCAGCGGGGACAGGGGGCACCAAGAGACCCAGTACTTC.

The V and J genes are TRBV20-1 and TRBJ2-1; 12 bases agree with TRBD2. Germline CDR1 and CDR2: DFQATT and SNEGSKA (reference sequence). Trimming removed 0 bases from V and 8 bases from J; junction bases left unmatched: 5. The CDR3 loop spans 15 amino acids. This chain's CDR3 is CSARDRSSGGDEQFF. As DNA, the CDR3 is TGCAGTGCTAGAGATCGGTCTAGCGGGGGGGATGAGCAGTTCTTC.

This rearrangement joins TRBV10-3 to TRBJ2-1, with 10 bases that match TRBD1. The CDR3 totals 15 residues. The V gene end was trimmed by 6 bases and the J gene end by 6 bases; junction bases not matched to a gene: 8. Per the germline V gene, CDR1 is ENHRY and CDR2 is SYGVKD. CDR3 in DNA: TGTGCCATCAGACCCGACAGGGGGCGAAGCAATGAGCAGTTCTTC. Translated: CAIRPDRGRSNEQFF.

The genes are TRBV29-1 and TRBJ2-5, with 7 bases fitting TRBD1. J was trimmed by 5 bases and V by 4 bases; bases with no gene match: 7. Germline V gives CDR1 SQVTM, CDR2 ANQGSEA. This CDR3 is built from 13 residues. The CDR3 region is CSVVDRSGETQYF. CDR3 sequence (DNA): TGCAGCGTTGTGGACAGGTCCGGGGAGACCCAGTACTTC.

This sequence joins TRBV2 and TRBJ2-7; 7 bases match TRBD1. TRBJ2-4 matches the DNA end more closely, so the J call is doubtful. The germline V gene encodes CDR1 SNHLY and CDR2 FYNNEI. CDR3 length: 13 amino acids. CDR3 DNA sequence: TGTGCCAGCAGAGCTGGGACAGTAAACATTCAGTACTTC. Its protein product is CASRAGTVNIQYF.

The chain couples TRBV12-3 or TRBV12-4 to TRBJ2-6; no definite D call. Deletions cut 6 bases from V and 0 bases from J, with 9 bases between. This CDR3 spans 15 amino acids. CDR3 residues: CASRRGYSGANVLTF. The CDR3 DNA follows: TGTGCCAGCAGGCGTGGATACTCTGGGGCCAACGTCCTGACTTTC.

The gene calls are TRBV6-6 and TRBJ1-5; 7 nucleotides match TRBD1. The V gene end was trimmed by 6 bases and the J gene end by 6 bases; junction bases not matched to a gene: 11. This CDR3 contains 15 residues. The germline CDR1 and CDR2 sequences are MNHNY and SVGAGI (reference sequence). The CDR3: CASRANTGVVQPQHF. In DNA form, the CDR3 reads TGTGCCAGCAGGGCCAATACAGGGGTTGTTCAGCCCCAGCATTTT.

The chain is built from TRBV5-1 and TRBJ2-7; 13 nucleotides align to TRBD2. Germline V gene lookup returns CDR1 SGHRS and CDR2 YFSETQ. V was pared by 2 bases and J by 3 bases, with 2 bases of the junction left unmatched. CDR3 length: 15 amino acids. This CDR3 is CASSFGLAGVYEQYF. The DNA for the CDR3 is TGCGCCAGCAGCTTCGGACTAGCGGGAGTCTACGAGCAGTACTTC. The full variable domain, its missing parts supplied by reference TRBV5-1 and TRBJ2-7, is KAGVTQTPRYLIKTRGQQVTLSCSPISGHRSVSWYQQTPGQGLQFLFEYFSETQRNKGNFPGRFSGRQFSNSRSEMNVSTLELGDSALYLCASSFGLAGVYEQYFGPGTRLTVT.

V gene TRBV7-3 combines with J gene TRBJ1-5; D is ambiguous. The CDR3 extends over 15 amino acids. V was pared by 3 bases and J by 9 bases, with 18 bases between. Germline CDR1 reads SGHTA; CDR2 reads FQGTGA. This CDR3 reads CASSFIATAPWPQHF. The CDR3 DNA reads TGTGCCAGCAGCTTTATAGCTACTGCCCCTTGGCCCCAGCATTTT.

The chain has TRBV6-5 and TRBJ2-5; D not resolved. Trimming took off 0 bases at V and 3 bases at J, with 20 bases between the two ends. This CDR3 has 18 amino acids. Germline CDR1 is MNHEY and CDR2 is SVGAGI. The CDR3 is CASSYSMGGQSRKETQYF. CDR3 sequence (DNA): TGTGCCAGCAGTTACTCGATGGGTGGGCAGAGCAGGAAAGAGACCCAGTACTTC.

This clonotype was found a few times. The V and J genes are TRBV7-2 and TRBJ2-5; D gene uncertain. The germline V gene has CDR1 SGHTA and CDR2 FQGNSA. Trimming left V 3 bases short and J 11 bases short, with 16 bases between. The CDR3 is made up of 13 amino acids. CDR3 amino acids: CASSFGQRYEQYF. CDR3 DNA: TGTGCCAGCAGCTTCGGTCAACGTTACGAACAGTACTTC. The variable domain in full, completed from reference TRBV7-2 and TRBJ2-5, reads GAGVSQSPSNKVTEKGKDVELRCDPISGHTALYWYRQSLGQGLEFLIYFQGNSAPDKSGLPSDRFSAERTGGSVSTLTIQRTQQEDSAVYLCASSFGQRYEQYFGPGTRLLVL.

The chain uses TRBV7-7 and TRBJ2-2; a weak D match, TRBD2 (5 bases). V lost 5 bases, J lost 6 bases, and 19 bases lay in between. The germline CDR1 and CDR2 sequences are SSHAT and FNYEAQ (reference sequence). This CDR3 contains 16 residues. The CDR3 spells CASSQRLAPDPGELFF. The CDR3 DNA reads TGTGCCAGCAGCCAAAGGCTAGCCCCGGATCCCGGGGAGCTGTTTTTT.

The CDR3 bases are TGTGCCAGCTCACCACGGAAGGGAGGTCTGGCAGATACGCAGTATTTT. It specifies CASSPRKGGLADTQYF. The V gene is TRBV18, the J gene TRBJ2-3; TRBD2 is a possible D gene (6 bases). The V end was cut by 1 base, the J end by 4 bases, with 15 bases between. This CDR3 has 16 amino acids. Germline values: CDR1 KGHSH, CDR2 LQKENI.

The chain links TRBV7-8 to TRBJ1-2, with 8 bases lining up with TRBD1. V shed 3 bases and J 0 bases; nucleotides not matched to a gene: 12. In germline, CDR1 is SGHVS, CDR2 FQNEAQ. The length of the CDR3 is 18 residues. The CDR3 spells CASSFEGTGEPANYGYTF. The CDR3 nucleotides read TGTGCCAGCAGCTTTGAGGGGACAGGCGAACCAGCTAACTATGGCTACACCTTC.

This clonotype was recorded once. This chain's CDR3 is CSAGGPNEQFF. The CDR3 region has the DNA TGCAGTGCTGGAGGCCCCAATGAGCAGTTCTTC. J is TRBJ2-1 and V is TRBV20-1, with D possibly TRBD2 on 5 matching bases. This CDR3 spans 11 amino acids. The germline V gene has CDR1 DFQATT and CDR2 SNEGSKA (reference sequence). Trimming took 5 bases from V and 6 from J, leaving 8 bases between them.

The V and J genes are TRBV7-9 and TRBJ2-1; 7 positions agree with TRBD2. CDR1 is SEHNR and CDR2 is FQNEAQ in the germline V gene (reference sequence). The ends lost 1 base at V and 3 bases at J; junction bases unmatched: 3. The CDR3 loop spans 15 amino acids. CDR3 residues: CASSLVAGNYNEQFF. As DNA, the CDR3 is TGTGCCAGCAGCTTAGTAGCGGGTAACTACAATGAGCAGTTCTTC.

The chain joins TRBV10-3 to TRBJ2-3, with unresolved D. Germline V gene data show CDR1 as ENHRY and CDR2 as SYGVKD. This CDR3 has 11 residues. Trimming took off 2 bases at V and 11 bases at J, with 8 bases between the two ends. The CDR3 DNA reads as TGTGCCATCAGTGAGACGACTCTGCAGTATTTT. As protein: CAISETTLQYF.